This entry is about one T cell receptor (beta chain). Antigen: not known. Oncomine TCR Beta short-read sequencing was applied to DNA from cultured CD4+ T cells. Cultured CD4+ T cells were the source of extracted genomic DNA. TCRdb fed the PCR reads into MiXCR, producing one record per CDR3 protein. The data show thousands of distinct CDR3 sequences, 28% seen once. The junction had 5 bases not matched to a gene; V was cut back by 6 bases and J by 1 base. Germline V gene sequence: CDR1 MDHEN, CDR2 SYDVKM. The CDR3 is 15 amino acids. The source of the sample is a study of vaccination and CD4 T cells after COVID-19. Looking at the study overall: Median time from second vaccine dose to sampling was roughly 76 days (14 to 241).

Stated treatment: approximately nine-day PBMC culture with coronavirus spike peptide pools or control peptides (ViraFEST assay). Researchers collected the unexposed donor's CD4+ T cells before the COVID-19 pandemic (2011-2018). The chain recombines TRBV28 with TRBJ1-5; TRBD1 aligns across 8 bases. The TCR was taken from a human donor in good health. The sample taken for sequencing was CD4+ T cells from blood, cultured in vitro. The CDR3 is CASRITGGSNQPQHF. CDR3 in DNA: TGTGCCAGCAGGATTACAGGGGGAAGCAATCAGCCCCAGCATTTT. The full variable domain, its missing parts supplied by reference TRBV28 and TRBJ1-5, is DVKVTQSSRYLVKRTGEKVFLECVQDMDHENMFWYRQDPGLGLRLIYFSYDVKMKEKGDIPEGYSVSREKKERFSLILESASTNQTSMYLCASRITGGSNQPQHFGDGTRLSIL.